These T cell receptor beta chains were read from a single sample in a study of identical twins. TCRdb re-called the 5' RACE reads through MiXCR, storing one row per CDR3 protein. This sample has about 700,000 distinct CDR3 sequences, with approximately 9% found just once. This sample also belongs to another study, concerning yellow fever vaccine responses in identical twins.

The specimen sequenced was PBMCs. The receptors originated from a woman aged 18 to 35 in good health. Both conserved end residues are part of each CDR3. The D gene is left open where the match is weak. Clone sizes are given selectively: once, few, many, or a class where the clone is expanded.

CDR3 | DNA | V | size | D | J
CASSYDREGYTF | TGTGCCAGCAGCTACGACAGAGAGGGCTACACCTTC | TRBV7-8 | . | . | TRBJ1-2
CASSLVGPRFKTTDTQYF | TGTGCCAGCAGCTTAGTGGGCCCACGGTTCAAGACCACAGATACGCAGTATTTT | TRBV11-2 | . | . | TRBJ2-3
CASRKQGSYEQYF | TGTGCCAGCAGGAAACAGGGCTCCTACGAGCAGTACTTC | TRBV6-1 | . | . | TRBJ2-7
CSAVIAGASNTGELFF | TGCAGTGCTGTCATTGCGGGGGCCTCGAACACCGGGGAGCTGTTTTTT | TRBV20-1 | . | . | TRBJ2-2
CASSLAGVATDTQYF | TGCGCCAGCAGCTTGGCCGGGGTAGCCACAGATACGCAGTATTTT | TRBV5-1 | few | . | TRBJ2-3
CSAPKPQKAGLTSYEQYF | TGCAGTGCCCCAAAACCCCAGAAAGCGGGACTCACCTCCTACGAGCAGTACTTC | TRBV20-1 | few | TRBD2 | TRBJ2-7
CASSSDTNTGELFF | TGTGCCAGCAGCTCGGACACGAACACCGGGGAGCTGTTTTTT | TRBV11-2 | few | . | TRBJ2-2
CASSVGAEYEQYF | TGTGCCAGCAGCGTAGGCGCGGAGTACGAGCAGTACTTC | TRBV9 | . | . | TRBJ2-7
CASSLSLAGPTDTQYF | TGTGCCAGCAGCTTAAGTCTAGCGGGGCCCACAGATACGCAGTATTTT | TRBV7-2 | few | TRBD2 | TRBJ2-3
CASSPQGGQPQHF | TGTGCCAGCAGTCCGCAGGGAGGGCAGCCCCAGCATTTT | TRBV12-3/TRBV12-4 | few | . | TRBJ1-5
CASSLLGGASYNEQFF | TGTGCCAGCAGCTTATTGGGGGGGGCCTCCTACAATGAGCAGTTCTTC | TRBV7-2 | . | . | TRBJ2-1
CASSFTSGGAVEQFF | TGCGCCAGCAGCTTTACTAGCGGGGGGGCCGTTGAGCAGTTCTTC | TRBV5-1 | many | TRBD2 | TRBJ2-1
CSGGTTGELFF | TGCAGCGGAGGGACCACCGGGGAGCTGTTTTTT | TRBV29-1 | few | . | TRBJ2-2
CASSELGTGGFETQYF | TGCGCCAGCAGCGAATTGGGGACAGGGGGCTTCGAGACCCAGTACTTC | TRBV5-1 | many | TRBD1 | TRBJ2-5
CASSAGGLETYEQYF | TGTGCCAGCAGCGCAGGGGGCCTGGAAACCTACGAGCAGTACTTC | TRBV9 | . | TRBD1 | TRBJ2-7
CASSESIDRGTDTQYF | TGCGCCAGCAGTGAGTCGATAGACAGGGGCACAGATACGCAGTATTTT | TRBV10-1 | once | TRBD1 | TRBJ2-3
CASGQGDQPQHF | TGTGCCAGCGGACAGGGGGATCAGCCCCAGCATTTT | TRBV12-3/TRBV12-4 | few | TRBD1 | TRBJ1-5
CASSYGVAHELYNEQFF | TGTGCCAGCAGTTACGGTGTAGCCCATGAACTATACAATGAGCAGTTCTTC | TRBV6-7 | few | . | TRBJ2-1
CASSQVGAGAYNEQFF | TGTGCCAGCAGCCAAGTAGGAGCGGGAGCCTACAATGAGCAGTTCTTC | TRBV3-1 | many | TRBD2 | TRBJ2-1
CATSRDRLRGRMETQYF | TGTGCCACCAGCAGAGATCGTCTGCGCGGGAGGATGGAGACCCAGTACTTC | TRBV15 | many | TRBD2 | TRBJ2-5
CASSLRLAGGAGNTQYF | TGTGCCAGCAGCTTAAGGCTAGCGGGAGGGGCAGGGAATACGCAGTATTTT | TRBV7-2 | . | TRBD2 | TRBJ2-3
CASSQDRVYGYTF | TGTGCCAGCAGCCAAGACAGGGTCTATGGCTACACCTTC | TRBV14 | few | . | TRBJ1-2
CASSEEGPFFSGANVLTF | TGTGCCAGCAGTGAAGAGGGTCCCTTTTTTTCTGGGGCCAACGTCCTGACTTTC | TRBV6-1 | . | . | TRBJ2-6
CASRGTGGPYEQYF | TGTGCCAGCAGGGGGACAGGCGGGCCCTACGAGCAGTACTTC | TRBV28 | . | TRBD1 | TRBJ2-7
CASSLWVGGNEQFF | TGTGCCAGCAGCTTATGGGTCGGAGGGAATGAGCAGTTCTTC | TRBV7-8 | few | . | TRBJ2-1
CASSSTSVGNQPQHF | TGTGCCAGCAGTTCCACTTCCGTAGGAAATCAGCCCCAGCATTTT | TRBV27 | . | . | TRBJ1-5
CASRLEPLSDEQFF | TGTGCGAGCCGACTTGAGCCATTGAGTGATGAGCAGTTCTTC | TRBV10-3 | . | . | TRBJ2-1
CASSLAGAINYNEQFF | TGCGCCAGCAGCTTAGCGGGAGCGATCAACTACAATGAGCAGTTCTTC | TRBV5-1 | many | TRBD2 | TRBJ2-1
CASSVGPLKDTEAFF | TGCGCCAGCAGCGTGGGACCCTTGAAGGACACTGAAGCTTTCTTT | TRBV5-1 | many | . | TRBJ1-1
CASSLMDRGEQFF | TGCGCCAGCAGCTTGATGGACAGGGGTGAGCAGTTCTTC | TRBV5-1 | many | TRBD1 | TRBJ2-1
CASSYTSDLNTEAFF | TGTGCCAGCAGTTACACCTCGGACTTGAACACTGAAGCTTTCTTT | TRBV6-5 | few | . | TRBJ1-1
CASSSQTGTSLRAQHF | TGTGCCAGCAGTTCTCAAACCGGGACCTCTCTACGTGCCCAGCATTTT | TRBV12-3/TRBV12-4 | many | . | TRBJ1-5
CASSLSGGTQYF | TGCGCCAGCAGCTTGTCGGGAGGCACGCAGTATTTT | TRBV5-1 | many | TRBD2 | TRBJ2-3
CASSHNRGPYEQYF | TGTGCCAGCAGCCATAACAGGGGGCCCTACGAGCAGTACTTC | TRBV14 | . | TRBD1 | TRBJ2-7
CASSLSPRGQGEKLFF | TGCGCCAGCAGCCTATCTCCCCGGGGGCAAGGTGAAAAACTGTTTTTT | TRBV4-1 | few | . | TRBJ1-4
CSARETQGNTEAFF | TGCAGTGCTAGAGAAACCCAGGGGAACACTGAAGCTTTCTTT | TRBV20-1 | once | . | TRBJ1-1
CASSVETSGHTDTQYF | TGTGCCAGCAGCGTAGAGACTAGCGGCCACACAGATACGCAGTATTTT | TRBV9 | . | TRBD2 | TRBJ2-3
CASSYYGSEAFF | TGTGCCAGCAGTTACTACGGTAGTGAAGCTTTCTTT | TRBV6-2/TRBV6-3 | . | . | TRBJ1-1
CASSLPTSESTDTQYF | TGCGCCAGCAGCCTGCCGACTAGCGAGAGCACAGATACGCAGTATTTT | TRBV5-1 | . | TRBD2 | TRBJ2-3